The 10 T cell receptor beta chains below all came from one sample that was sequenced in a study of identical twins. TCRdb fed the 5' RACE reads into MiXCR, producing one record per CDR3 protein. The sample lists roughly 250,000 distinct CDR3 sequences; over 13% were seen once. Sequencing was performed on memory (CD45RO+) T cells sorted from blood. These receptors were taken from a woman aged 18 to 35 in good health.

This clonotype appeared a few times. The chain joins TRBV11-2 to TRBJ1-3; D unresolved. Trimming left V 6 bases short and J 8 bases short, with 20 bases between. The CDR3 covers 15 residues. The V gene's germline CDR1 is SGHAT and CDR2 FQNNGV. CDR3 residues: CASRLHPGPEDTIYF. DNA of the CDR3: TGTGCCAGCAGGCTCCATCCCGGCCCTGAGGACACCATATATTTT.

J is TRBJ2-1 and V is TRBV7-9, with D uncertain. Germline CDR1 is SEHNR and CDR2 is FQNEAQ (reference sequence). The V gene lost 5 bases and the J gene lost 8 bases, with 10 bases spanning the gap. This CDR3 spans 12 amino acids. In DNA form, the CDR3 reads TGTGCCAGCAGCCTCCGGAGCGATGAGCAGTTCTTC. The encoded protein is CASSLRSDEQFF.

The chain uses TRBV20-1 and TRBJ2-5, with 9 bases identical to TRBD1. V shed 0 bases and J 5 bases; nucleotides not matched to a gene: 7. The CDR3 extends over 15 amino acids. CDR1 and CDR2 (germline): DFQATT, SNEGSKA (reference sequence). The CDR3 nucleotides are TGCAGTGCTAGAGATCCCGGGACAGGGCTTGAGACCCAGTACTTC. As protein: CSARDPGTGLETQYF.

This clonotype was recorded at least ten times. The genes are TRBV12-3 or TRBV12-4 and TRBJ1-1; the D gene is possibly TRBD1 (6 bases). V lost 6 bases to trimming and J lost 0 bases, with 11 bases between them. The CDR3 sequence is 14 residues long. CDR3 sequence: CASSSRTVNTEAFF. The CDR3, as DNA: TGTGCCAGCAGCTCTCGGACAGTGAACACTGAAGCTTTCTTT.

J is TRBJ2-7 and V is TRBV29-1, with 9 bases matching TRBD1. The CDR3 covers 13 residues. Germline CDR1 SQVTM, CDR2 ANQGSEA. Trimming took 6 bases from V and 5 from J; bases not matched to a gene: 8. The CDR3 DNA reads TGCAGCGTCTTCGGACAGGGGAACCACGAGCAGTACTTC. Protein: CSVFGQGNHEQYF.

This sequence joins TRBV5-1 and TRBJ2-3, with a tentative D call TRBD1 (6 bases). The CDR3 consists of 16 residues. The V gene lost 1 base and the J gene lost 2 bases, with 14 bases spanning the gap. Per the germline V gene, CDR1 is SGHRS and CDR2 is YFSETQ. The CDR3 is CASSLRAGAHTDTQYF. CDR3 coding DNA: TGCGCCAGCAGCTTGAGGGCAGGGGCTCACACAGATACGCAGTATTTT.

The gene calls are TRBV11-1 and TRBJ2-1; TRBD2 agrees at 7 bases. J lost 4 bases, V lost 5 bases, and 26 bases had no gene match. CDR3 length: 21 amino acids. Germline V gives CDR1 SGHAT, CDR2 FQDESV (reference sequence). This chain's CDR3 is CASSPLGSRDYIQDRYNEQFF. CDR3 coding DNA: TGTGCCAGCAGCCCATTGGGATCCCGGGACTACATACAAGATAGGTACAATGAGCAGTTCTTC.

This sequence joins TRBV7-3 and TRBJ2-1, with D unresolved. The germline gives CDR1 SGHTA, CDR2 FQGTGA. Trimming shortened V by 3 bases and J by 4 bases, and 7 bases separated the two germline ends. This CDR3 region has 13 residues. The CDR3 sequence: CASSLDVYNEQFF. DNA of the CDR3: TGTGCCAGCAGCTTGGACGTTTACAATGAGCAGTTCTTC.

The chain joins TRBV5-6 to TRBJ1-2; no reliable D call. V gave up 3 bases and J gave up 5 bases, with 5 bases separating them. The CDR3 is made up of 11 amino acids. Germline V gene sequence: CDR1 SGHDT, CDR2 YYEEEE. The CDR3 loop reads CASSYVYGYTF. The CDR3 DNA is TGTGCCAGCAGCTATGTATATGGCTACACCTTC. The whole variable domain, remainder taken from reference TRBV5-6 and TRBJ1-2, is DAGVTQSPTHLIKTRGQQVTLRCSPKSGHDTVSWYQQALGQGPQFIFQYYEEEERQRGNFPDRFSGHQFPNYSSELNVNALLLGDSALYLCASSYVYGYTFGSGTRLTVV.

The CDR3 nucleotides read TGCGCCAGCAGCCAACAGCGGGGTACGAACACCGGGGAGCTGTTTTTT. It encodes CASSQQRGTNTGELFF. The genes are TRBV5-1 and TRBJ2-2, with 7 bases aligning to TRBD2. Germline V gene data show CDR1 as SGHRS and CDR2 as YFSETQ. V was pared by 4 bases and J by 0 bases, with 6 bases of the junction left unmatched. This CDR3 spans 16 amino acids. Full variable domain (outside the CDR3, taken from reference TRBV5-1 and TRBJ2-2): KAGVTQTPRYLIKTRGQQVTLSCSPISGHRSVSWYQQTPGQGLQFLFEYFSETQRNKGNFPGRFSGRQFSNSRSEMNVSTLELGDSALYLCASSQQRGTNTGELFFGEGSRLTVL.